A single sample is the source of the 17 T cell receptor beta chains below, sequenced in a study of control samples from healthy donors and cancer patients (TCRdb year 2020). The library was made by the immunoSEQ multiplex PCR assay. TCRdb mirrors the immuneACCESS table, restricted to in-frame sequences. Some clones are absent from its copies; in checked studies, under half trace to an unresolved V gene, and the reason for the others is unknown. This sample has 65,000 to 95,000 clones in its table, and approximately 87% of those were observed once. The ten biggest clones cover about 18% of the sample. Material: blood. These receptors were obtained from a man aged 50-59 years in good health.

The chain joins TRBV28 to TRBJ1-1; D might be TRBD1 (6 bases). The CDR3 contains 13 residues. The V end was cut by 10 bases, the J end by 5 bases, with 17 bases between. In germline, CDR1 is MDHEN, CDR2 SYDVKM. The CDR3 loop is CATSPPQGTEAFF. The CDR3 DNA is TGTGCCACTTCCCCTCCCCAGGGGACTGAAGCTTTCTTT.

This rearrangement joins TRBV9 to TRBJ1-2, with TRBD1 as a possible D gene (5 bases). With 3 bases removed from V and 8 bases from J, the gap between germline ends came to 11 bases. Germline assignment: CDR1 SGDLS and CDR2 YYNGEE. The CDR3 is made up of 12 amino acids. The CDR3, as DNA: TGTGCCAGCAGCGCGGGGCCTAGCGGCTACACCTTC. Its protein product is CASSAGPSGYTF.

CDR3 sequence: CASSDLPGQGITEAFF. CDR3 bases: TGTGCCAGCAGTGACCTCCCCGGACAGGGGATCACTGAAGCTTTCTTT. The chain couples TRBV6-4 to TRBJ1-1; 9 nucleotides line up with TRBD1. CDR1 MRHNA and CDR2 SNTAGT come from the germline V gene. The CDR3 has 16 amino acids. V lost 2 bases and J lost 4; bases outside the gene matches: 8.

Comment on this clone: A junction end diverges from the germline sequence, so it may reflect a read error. The rearrangement uses TRBV20-1 and TRBJ1-2, with unresolved D. Germline lookup yields CDR1 DFQATT and CDR2 SNEGSKA (reference sequence). CDR3 length: 11 amino acids. CDR3 DNA: TGCAGTGCTAGAGATCTGGTCAGTTTGTGCTTC. This sequence encodes CSARDLVSLCF.

V usage is TRBV5-6 and J usage is TRBJ2-5; possible D gene TRBD1, 6 bases. This CDR3 contains 19 residues. The V end was cut by 1 base, the J end by 5 bases, with 27 bases between. Germline V lookup: CDR1 SGHDT, CDR2 YYEEEE. This chain's CDR3 is CASSLSPLRLVRGYETQYF. The CDR3 bases are TGTGCCAGCAGCTTGAGTCCTCTTAGATTGGTCAGGGGTTATGAGACCCAGTACTTC. The full variable domain, with the rest looked up from reference TRBV5-6 and TRBJ2-5, is DAGVTQSPTHLIKTRGQQVTLRCSPKSGHDTVSWYQQALGQGPQFIFQYYEEEERQRGNFPDRFSGHQFPNYSSELNVNALLLGDSALYLCASSLSPLRLVRGYETQYFGPGTRLLVL.

The V gene is TRBV6-2 or TRBV6-3, the J gene TRBJ1-5; maybe TRBD1 (5 bases). Germline values: CDR1 MNHEY, CDR2 SVGEGT. This CDR3 has 15 amino acids. V dropped 1 base and J dropped 3 bases, with 10 bases sitting between them. CDR3 in amino acids: CASSYWGLLNQPQHF. DNA of the CDR3: TGTGCCAGCAGTTACTGGGGACTGCTCAATCAGCCCCAGCATTTT.

The chain carries TRBV23-1 and TRBJ1-6; tentatively, D is TRBD1 (5 bases). TRBV23-1 is an open reading frame whose function is uncertain. There are 14 residues in the CDR3. Trimming took off 2 bases at V and 7 bases at J, with 9 bases between the two ends. DNA of the CDR3: TGCGCCAGCAGTCAACAGGGTCCGAATTCACCCCTCCACTTT. Protein: CASSQQGPNSPLHF.

This chain uses TRBV4-3 with TRBJ1-4; perhaps TRBD1 as D (6 bases). V lost 0 bases to trimming and J lost 5 bases, with 13 bases between them. Germline V lookup: CDR1 LGHNA, CDR2 YSLEER. The CDR3 covers 16 residues. CDR3 sequence: CASSQDLGQRNEKLFF. The CDR3 DNA is TGCGCCAGCAGCCAAGATTTAGGACAGAGAAATGAAAAACTGTTTTTT.

The V call is TRBV3-1 (or the pseudogene TRBV3-2), the J call TRBJ1-2; D unclear. Per germline, CDR1 LGHDT and CDR2 YNNKEL (reference sequence). This CDR3 is 13 amino acids long. Trimming cost V 3 bases and J 2 bases, with 7 bases left between them. The CDR3 DNA reads as TGTGCCAGCAGCCAGACGGGGAACTATGGCTACACCTTC. Protein product: CASSQTGNYGYTF.

The CDR3 bases are TGTGCCAGCAGCTTAGCCGCTACGCAGTATTTT. This gives the protein CASSLAATQYF. This chain uses TRBV7-2 with TRBJ2-3, with D uncertain. V was clipped by 0 bases and J by 8 bases, with 3 bases between them. This CDR3 comprises 11 residues. CDR1 is SGHTA and CDR2 is FQGNSA in the germline V gene.

The V call is TRBV4-3, the J call TRBJ1-2, with D unresolved. Germline CDR1 is LGHNA and CDR2 is YSLEER. The length of the CDR3 is 17 residues. V lost 4 bases and J 0 bases, leaving 18 bases between the germline ends. This chain's CDR3 is CASSPTPAGSPNYGYTF. Here the CDR3 DNA reads TGCGCCAGCAGCCCGACTCCCGCGGGGTCCCCTAACTATGGCTACACCTTC.

The rearrangement joins TRBV24-1 to TRBJ2-7, with 8 bases lining up with TRBD1. CDR3 length: 14 amino acids. Trimming at V came to 4 bases and at J to 6 bases, leaving 7 bases not matched to a gene. Germline lookup yields CDR1 KGHDR and CDR2 SFDVKD. CDR3: CATSETDRGCEQYV. The CDR3 DNA reads as TGTGCCACCAGTGAAACCGACAGGGGATGCGAGCAGTACGTC.

The chain is built from TRBV6-5 and TRBJ1-1; no reliable D call. There are 14 residues in the CDR3. Trimming left V 2 bases short and J 0 bases short, with 7 bases between. CDR1 and CDR2 (germline): MNHEY, SVGAGI. CDR3 sequence reads: CASSYTTLNTEAFF. The CDR3 DNA follows: TGTGCCAGCAGTTACACGACCTTGAACACTGAAGCTTTCTTT.

V and J are TRBV5-1 and TRBJ2-5; 9 bases agree with TRBD1. Germline CDR1 is SGHRS and CDR2 is YFSETQ. The CDR3 runs 15 residues. The trim removed 5 bases at V and 2 bases at J, leaving 7 bases unmatched. Here the CDR3 reads CASSFDRGSQETQYF. As DNA, the CDR3 is TGCGCCAGCAGTTTCGACAGGGGGTCTCAAGAGACCCAGTACTTC. The full variable domain, completed using reference TRBV5-1 and TRBJ2-5, is KAGVTQTPRYLIKTRGQQVTLSCSPISGHRSVSWYQQTPGQGLQFLFEYFSETQRNKGNFPGRFSGRQFSNSRSEMNVSTLELGDSALYLCASSFDRGSQETQYFGPGTRLLVL.

The rearrangement uses TRBV10-1 and TRBJ2-7; TRBD1 might be the D (7 bases). Germline loops: CDR1 WNHNN, CDR2 SYGVQD (reference sequence). This CDR3 contains 14 residues. The V gene lost 3 bases and the J gene lost 2 bases, with 11 bases spanning the gap. CDR3 DNA sequence: TGCGCCAGCAGTGATGGGGGGACAGCCTACGAGCAGTACTTC. It translates to CASSDGGTAYEQYF.

V usage is TRBV12-3 or TRBV12-4 and J usage is TRBJ1-2, with D unclear. V gave up 7 bases and J gave up 2 bases, with 11 bases separating them. The CDR3 sequence is 13 residues long. The CDR3 spells CASTIQPNYGYTF. As DNA, the CDR3 is TGTGCCAGCACCATTCAACCAAACTATGGCTACACCTTC.

The V and J genes are TRBV19 and TRBJ1-2, with no clear D. Germline V gene lookup returns CDR1 LNHDA and CDR2 SQIVND (reference sequence). This CDR3 region has 13 residues. Trimming pared 7 bases from V and 3 bases from J, leaving 12 bases between. The CDR3 sequence: CASNTKADYGYTF. CDR3 nucleotides: TGTGCCAGTAATACGAAGGCGGACTATGGCTACACCTTC. Filled out from reference TRBV19 and TRBJ1-2, the complete variable domain reads DGGITQSPKYLFRKEGQNVTLSCEQNLNHDAMYWYRQDPGQGLRLIYYSQIVNDFQKGDIAEGYSVSREKKESFPLTVTSAQKNPTAFYLCASNTKADYGYTFGSGTRLTVV.